The clone carrying this TCR beta chain was detected ten times or more. These data originate in a study of T-cell reconstitution after alpha-beta-depleted transplantation in children. Unique molecular identifiers were used to barcode this TCRbeta library. TCRdb processed the PCR reads anew with MiXCR; each CDR3 protein has one entry. The sample carries roughly 500,000 distinct CDR3 sequences, around 19% recorded once. CDR3 length: 14 residues. After removal of 5 bases from V and 1 base from J, the junction contained 4 bases not matched to a gene. Germline V gives CDR1 SGHRS, CDR2 YFSETQ. This chain links TRBV5-1 with TRBJ2-7; 9 bases map to TRBD1. The TCR comes from a human donor who donated a stem cell graft to a child with acute lymphoblastic leukemia. The sequences come from PBMCs from the stem cell graft donor, collected from the stem cell graft. This CDR3 reads CASRRTGESYEQYF. CDR3 in DNA: TGCGCCAGCAGGCGGACAGGGGAGTCCTACGAGCAGTACTTC.